These 21 T cell receptor beta chains share one sample of origin, sequenced in a study of T cell repertoires in cytomegalovirus infection. These receptors have no identified antigens. One entry per CDR3 protein, called by TCRdb with MiXCR from the reads. The sample yields 800,000 to 950,000 distinct CDR3 sequences, about 31% seen once. The input for sequencing was cultured CD8+ T cells from PBMCs, taken from culture after CMV antigen stimulation. These receptor sequences come from a human donor in good health (CMV status not recorded). Some clones in this sample may be carry-over from other donors' samples.

The table lists this clonotype with a few counts. This rearrangement joins TRBV4-3 to TRBJ2-3; 7 nucleotides line up with TRBD2. The germline V gene has CDR1 LGHNA and CDR2 YSLEER. The ends lost 0 bases at V and 7 bases at J; junction bases unmatched: 10. This CDR3 has 16 amino acids. The CDR3 is CASSQEFAGVTNTQYF. Here the CDR3 DNA reads TGCGCCAGCAGCCAAGAATTTGCGGGGGTGACAAATACGCAGTATTTT.

The chain employs TRBV6-5 and TRBJ2-2; 7 bases fit TRBD1. The CDR3 loop spans 16 amino acids. V lost 1 base and J lost 0; bases outside the gene matches: 2. Germline CDR1 and CDR2: MNHEY and SVGAGI. CDR3: CASSYWDSSNTGELFF. For the CDR3, the DNA is TGTGCCAGCAGTTACTGGGACAGTTCGAACACCGGGGAGCTGTTTTTT.

The CDR3 spells CASSQGGQSNQPQHF. The CDR3 DNA reads as TGCGCCAGCAGCCAAGGCGGACAGAGCAATCAGCCCCAGCATTTT. The gene calls are TRBV4-1 and TRBJ1-5, with D possibly being TRBD1 (6 bases). Germline assignment: CDR1 MGHRA and CDR2 YSYEKL. V was shortened by 1 base and J by 1 base, with 8 bases between the two germline ends. The CDR3 has 15 amino acids.

CDR3 sequence reads: CASSHRAGQGAPNEKLFF. CDR3 bases: TGCGCCAGCAGCCACCGAGCGGGACAGGGGGCGCCGAATGAAAAACTGTTTTTT. J is TRBJ1-4 and V is TRBV4-1; 12 nucleotides align to TRBD1. The CDR3 is made up of 18 amino acids. Germline CDR1 and CDR2: MGHRA and YSYEKL. V was clipped by 3 bases and J by 5 bases; unmatched bases: 10.

V is TRBV27 and J is TRBJ2-2; D is perhaps TRBD2 (6 bases). The CDR3 totals 15 residues. Germline CDR1 reads MNHEY; CDR2 reads SMNVEV (reference sequence). V was cut by 6 bases and J by 7 bases, with 18 bases left in between. CDR3 protein: CASRTGTPLNGELFF. CDR3 sequence (DNA): TGTGCCAGCAGGACCGGGACTCCGCTTAACGGGGAGCTGTTTTTT.

In this sample, this clonotype turned up a few times. The V and J genes are TRBV7-6 and TRBJ2-2; tentatively, D is TRBD1 (6 bases). CDR1 and CDR2 (germline): SGHVS, FNYEAQ. The V end was cut by 5 bases, the J end by 5 bases, with 15 bases between. The CDR3 runs 15 residues. CDR3 coding DNA: TGTGCCAGCAGCATAACAGGGTTGGGAACCGGGGAGCTGTTTTTT. It encodes CASSITGLGTGELFF.

This clonotype was found a few times. The chain couples TRBV9 to TRBJ2-5; 8 bases agree with TRBD1. This CDR3 region has 17 residues. Losses at the gene ends were 4 bases for V and 3 bases for J; bases not matched to a gene: 14. The germline CDR1 and CDR2 sequences are SGDLS and YYNGEE. The CDR3 nucleotides are TGTGCCAGCAGCATCTATCAAGAGGACAGGGAAAAAGAGACCCAGTACTTC. Protein product: CASSIYQEDREKETQYF. The whole variable domain, filled in from reference TRBV9 and TRBJ2-5, reads DSGVTQTPKHLITATGQRVTLRCSPRSGDLSVYWYQQSLDQGLQFLIQYYNGEERAKGNILERFSAQQFPDLHSELNLSSLELGDSALYFCASSIYQEDREKETQYFGPGTRLLVL.

Comment on this clonotype: A clone one base away is much larger, so this may be a read error. The V call is TRBV7-2, the J call TRBJ2-5; D remains ambiguous. The CDR3 covers 13 residues. Germline V CDR1 and CDR2: SGHTA, FQGNSA. CDR3 DNA sequence: TGTGCCAGCAGCTTAACAGTACAAGAGACCAAGTACTTC. It is translated as CASSLTVQETKYF.

This clonotype came up once. CDR3 sequence: CASSTSVYSRGTQYF. Here the CDR3 DNA reads TGTGCCAGCAGCACCAGTGTATACTCAAGAGGTACGCAGTATTTT. This chain uses TRBV7-9 with TRBJ2-3; D is ambiguous. The V and J ends lost 5 bases and 8 bases respectively, with 20 bases between them. Per germline, CDR1 SEHNR and CDR2 FQNEAQ (reference sequence). The CDR3 is 15 amino acids. The whole variable domain, remainder taken from reference TRBV7-9 and TRBJ2-3, is DTGVSQNPRHKITKRGQNVTFRCDPISEHNRLYWYRQTLGQGPEFLTYFQNEAQLEKSRLLSDRFSAERPKGSFSTLEIQRTEQGDSAMYLCASSTSVYSRGTQYFGPGTRLTVL.

The table lists this clonotype with a few counts. The chain recombines TRBV6-2 or TRBV6-3 with TRBJ1-2, with D unclear. The V and J ends lost 7 bases and 0 bases respectively, with 15 bases between them. CDR3 size: 15 residues. CDR1 is MNHEY, CDR2 SVGEGT, per germline. The CDR3 sequence is CASTPFDGANYGYTF. CDR3 sequence (DNA): TGTGCCAGCACCCCGTTCGACGGAGCTAACTATGGCTACACCTTC.

This chain connects TRBV19 to TRBJ1-1; a possible D gene is TRBD1 (5 bases). There are 16 residues in the CDR3. Trimming stripped 2 bases from V and 4 bases from J, with 17 bases between. In germline, CDR1 is LNHDA, CDR2 SQIVND (reference sequence). In nucleotides, the CDR3 is TGTGCCAGTAGTATATCGGTGGGGATGGGGGGCACTGAAGCTTTCTTT. Its protein product is CASSISVGMGGTEAFF.

This clonotype showed up just a few times. The chain combines TRBV7-6 with TRBJ2-1; the D is unclear. This CDR3 has 14 residues. The germline V gene encodes CDR1 SGHVS and CDR2 FNYEAQ. Trimming removed 2 bases at V and 4 bases at J, with 9 bases between. The CDR3 coding sequence is TGTGCCAGCAGCTTATTATTAGTTTACAATGAGCAGTTCTTC. This translates into CASSLLLVYNEQFF.

This clonotype was observed a single time. The chain uses TRBV29-1 and TRBJ2-7; D is ambiguous. V was trimmed by 3 bases and J by 1 base, leaving 4 bases between them. The CDR3 has 11 amino acids. In germline, CDR1 is SQVTM, CDR2 ANQGSEA. The CDR3 region is CSVEESYEQYF. Written as DNA, the CDR3 is TGCAGCGTTGAGGAGTCCTACGAGCAGTACTTC.

A few counts support this clonotype. CDR3 sequence: CASSPSWGNEQFF. CDR3 in DNA: TGTGCCAGCAGCCCATCATGGGGGAATGAGCAGTTCTTC. The genes are TRBV7-6 and TRBJ2-1, with D perhaps being TRBD1 or TRBD2 (5 bases each). V gave up 5 bases and J gave up 7 bases, with 12 bases separating them. The germline gives CDR1 SGHVS, CDR2 FNYEAQ. This CDR3 comprises 13 residues.

This clonotype was detected many times. The chain recombines TRBV7-2 with TRBJ2-3, with 7 positions matching TRBD2. The CDR3 consists of 16 residues. Germline assignment: CDR1 SGHTA and CDR2 FQGNSA. Germline trimming cut 2 bases from V and 4 bases from J; bases unmatched to any gene: 9. DNA of the CDR3: TGTGCCAGCAGCTTATTGGGCCCCCGGGGGGCAGATACGCAGTATTTT. Translating gives CASSLLGPRGADTQYF.

This clonotype was counted between two and nine times. This chain uses TRBV12-5 with TRBJ2-3; TRBD2 aligns across 7 bases. Per the germline V gene, CDR1 is LGHNT and CDR2 is FRNRAP. The CDR3 runs 16 residues. V lost 4 bases, J lost 2 bases, and 9 bases stayed unmatched. The CDR3 is CASGWDRGVPTDTQYF. In DNA form, the CDR3 reads TGTGCTAGTGGTTGGGATCGGGGGGTTCCCACAGATACGCAGTATTTT.

This clonotype was seen only a few times. The chain is built from TRBV10-3 and TRBJ2-3; 12 nucleotides align to TRBD2. V was clipped by 11 bases and J by 1 base; unmatched bases: 13. Germline loops: CDR1 ENHRY, CDR2 SYGVKD. This CDR3 comprises 17 residues. In nucleotides, the CDR3 is TGTGCCGCTAGCGGGGGGGCCGTCGATCGGGGCACAGATACGCAGTATTTT. Its translation is CAASGGAVDRGTDTQYF.

The CDR3 reads CASSFVGDSGNTIYF. As DNA, the CDR3 is TGTGCCAGCAGCTTTGTCGGAGACTCTGGAAACACCATATATTTT. The chain uses TRBV7-2 and TRBJ1-3, with D uncertain. The CDR3 covers 15 residues. CDR1 and CDR2 (germline): SGHTA, FQGNSA. V lost 3 bases, J lost 0 bases, and 9 bases lay in between. Filled out from reference TRBV7-2 and TRBJ1-3, the complete variable domain reads GAGVSQSPSNKVTEKGKDVELRCDPISGHTALYWYRQSLGQGLEFLIYFQGNSAPDKSGLPSDRFSAERTGGSVSTLTIQRTQQEDSAVYLCASSFVGDSGNTIYFGEGSWLTVV.

This sequence joins TRBV6-2 or TRBV6-3 and TRBJ2-7; possible D gene TRBD1, 6 bases. Germline V gene sequence: CDR1 MNHEY, CDR2 SVGEGT. There are 15 residues in the CDR3. With 8 bases removed from V and 2 bases from J, the gap between germline ends came to 19 bases. The CDR3 DNA sequence: TGTGCCAGCTCTTCCACTAGGACAGTTCCCTACGAGCAGTACTTC. This codes for CASSSTRTVPYEQYF.

The chain combines TRBV5-6 with TRBJ2-1; TRBD2 matches at 8 bases. Trimming took 4 bases from V and 2 from J; bases not matched to a gene: 8. CDR1 and CDR2 (germline): SGHDT, YYEEEE. CDR3 size: 16 residues. This chain's CDR3 is CASSPNLRGAYNEQFF. The CDR3 region has the DNA TGTGCCAGCAGCCCCAACCTGCGGGGGGCCTACAATGAGCAGTTCTTC. Complete variable domain (other parts from reference TRBV5-6 and TRBJ2-1): DAGVTQSPTHLIKTRGQQVTLRCSPKSGHDTVSWYQQALGQGPQFIFQYYEEEERQRGNFPDRFSGHQFPNYSSELNVNALLLGDSALYLCASSPNLRGAYNEQFFGPGTRLTVL.

The chain joins TRBV13 to TRBJ2-7, with D perhaps TRBD2 (8 bases). The germline gives CDR1 PRHDT, CDR2 FYEKMQ (reference sequence). The V end was cut by 5 bases, the J end by 3 bases, with 17 bases between. The CDR3 runs 15 residues. Written as DNA, the CDR3 is TGTGCCAGCAGCCCCGGGAGGGGGCCCCTCTACGAGCAGTACGTC. As protein: CASSPGRGPLYEQYV.